This TCR beta chain was retrieved from a study of human T cells and chemical hapten exposure. Study in general: Among samples, TCR yields varied mainly because of small differences in pooled library volume.

CDR3 length: 15 amino acids. V gave up 3 bases and J gave up 2 bases, with 13 bases separating them. CDR1 and CDR2 from the germline V gene are LNHDA and SQIVND (reference sequence). Via MiXCR, TCRdb re-called the RACE reads, giving one row per CDR3 protein. The data hold roughly 72,000 distinct CDR3 sequences, with 10% observed a single time. Indicated time point: patch test 1, 2 weeks after DPC sensitization. The treatment is: therapeutic diphenylcyclopropenone sensitization with weekly scalp DPC. The J gene is TRBJ2-5, the V gene TRBV19, with D possibly TRBD1 on 5 matching bases. The material was whole blood, obtained in connection with sensitization to the hapten diphenylcyclopropenone (DPC). This clonotype was sampled from a woman aged 50 to 60 with alopecia areata. Some clones in this sample may be carry-over from other donors' samples. Here the CDR3 reads CASSISLTVQETQYF. In DNA, the CDR3 is TGTGCCAGTAGTATTTCTTTGACAGTTCAAGAGACCCAGTACTTC.